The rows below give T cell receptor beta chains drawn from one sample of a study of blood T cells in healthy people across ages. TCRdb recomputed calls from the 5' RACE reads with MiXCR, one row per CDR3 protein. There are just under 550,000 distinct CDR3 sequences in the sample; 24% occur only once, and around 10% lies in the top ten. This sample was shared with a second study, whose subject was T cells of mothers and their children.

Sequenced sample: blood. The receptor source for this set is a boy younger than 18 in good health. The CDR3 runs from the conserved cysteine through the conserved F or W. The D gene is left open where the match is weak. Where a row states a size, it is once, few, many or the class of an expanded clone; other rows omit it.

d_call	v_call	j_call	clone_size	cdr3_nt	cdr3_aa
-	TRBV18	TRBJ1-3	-	TGTGCCAGCTCACCCTTCTGGTCAGAAGCTACTGGAAACACCATATATTTT	CASSPFWSEATGNTIYF
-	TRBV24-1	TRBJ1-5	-	TGTGCCACCAGTGATATAAATAATCAGCCCCAGCATTTT	CATSDINNQPQHF
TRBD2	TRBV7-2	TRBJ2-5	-	TGTGCCACCTCACTTCTGGGGGGGATAGACCAAGAGACCCAGTACTTC	CATSLLGGIDQETQYF
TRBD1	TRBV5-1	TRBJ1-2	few	TGCGCCAGCAAGGCGACAGGGCTCTTCAACTATGGCTACACCTTC	CASKATGLFNYGYTF
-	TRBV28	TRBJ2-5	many	TGTGCCAGCACCTCCCTTGTCGCAGGGGAAGAGACCCAGTACTTC	CASTSLVAGEETQYF
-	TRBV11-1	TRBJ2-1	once	TGTGCCAGCAGCTTCAGGCAGGGGGGAAATGAGCAGTTCTTC	CASSFRQGGNEQFF
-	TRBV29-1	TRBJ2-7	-	TGCAGCGTTGAAGGAAGGGGTCCGGAGCAGTACTTC	CSVEGRGPEQYF
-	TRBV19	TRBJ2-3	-	TGTGCCAGTACCCCGTGGGGTGGCCCCACAGATACGCAGTATTTT	CASTPWGGPTDTQYF
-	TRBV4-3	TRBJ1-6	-	TGCGCCAGCAGCCAAGTTGGGGGCCGGGACAAGGGTATACATTCACCCCTCCACTTT	CASSQVGGRDKGIHSPLHF
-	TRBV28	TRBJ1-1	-	TGTGCCAGCAGTGCCCCCATCGGGCCTGGGGACACTGAAGCTTTCTTT	CASSAPIGPGDTEAFF
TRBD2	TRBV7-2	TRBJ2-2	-	TGTGCCAGCAGCTTAAGCGCGACTAGCGCATCAACCGGGGAGCTGTTTTTT	CASSLSATSASTGELFF
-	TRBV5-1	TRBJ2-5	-	TGCGCCAGCAGCTTGAGGGTCTTTGGTAGGCAAGAGACCCAGTACTTC	CASSLRVFGRQETQYF
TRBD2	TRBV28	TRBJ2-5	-	TGTGCCAGCAGTTTTTTCGGACTAGCGGGAAGAGTGGAGACCCAGTACTTC	CASSFFGLAGRVETQYF
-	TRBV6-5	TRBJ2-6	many	TGTGCCAGCAGTTACTCCGGGGAAGGGGCCAACGTCCTGACTTTC	CASSYSGEGANVLTF
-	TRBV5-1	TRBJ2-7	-	TGCGCCAGCAGCGTATGGATGGGGGGAGAGTCGCACGAGCAGTACTTC	CASSVWMGGESHEQYF
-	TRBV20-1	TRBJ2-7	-	TGCAGTGCTAGTAGGGACTCCACTCCCTACGAGCAGTACTTC	CSASRDSTPYEQYF
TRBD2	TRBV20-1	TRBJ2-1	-	TGCAGTGCTAGAGCCCCGCTGACTAGCTCGCAGTACAATGAGCAGTTCTTC	CSARAPLTSSQYNEQFF
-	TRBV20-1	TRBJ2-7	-	TGCAGTGCTACCGACGGAGCCTACGAGCAGTACTTC	CSATDGAYEQYF
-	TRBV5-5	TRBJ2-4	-	TGTGCCAGCAGCTTGGAAGGGCAGGCCGCCTCGGACTTC	CASSLEGQAASDF
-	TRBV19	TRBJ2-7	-	TGTGCCAGTAGTTTCGGGGCAGACTACGAGCAGTACTTC	CASSFGADYEQYF
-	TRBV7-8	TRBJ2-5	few	TGTCCTATTGCTGAGGGGCCTCCCTTACAAGAGACCCAGTACTTC	CPIAEGPPLQETQYF
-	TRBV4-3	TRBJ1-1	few	TGCGCCAGCAGCCAAGTTAGTAGGGCATCCCTGAACACTGAAGCTTTCTTT	CASSQVSRASLNTEAFF
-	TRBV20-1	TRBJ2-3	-	TGCAGTGCTAGAAACGGGGACACAGATACGCAGTATTTT	CSARNGDTDTQYF
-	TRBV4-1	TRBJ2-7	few	TGCGCCAGCAGCCAAGTCGGGTTGGGTAGAGACGAGCAGTACTTC	CASSQVGLGRDEQYF
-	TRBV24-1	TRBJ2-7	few	TGTGCCACCGGTAACTCCGGGTCCTACGAGCAGTACTTC	CATGNSGSYEQYF
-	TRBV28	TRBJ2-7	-	TGTGCCACAACGGGGGGCCCGGCCTCCTACGAGCAGTACTTC	CATTGGPASYEQYF
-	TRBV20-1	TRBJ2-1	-	TGCAGTGCTAGGGACCACCCCAATGAGCAGTTCTTC	CSARDHPNEQFF
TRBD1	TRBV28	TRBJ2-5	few	TGTGCCAGCACACGACAGGGCCCCGAGACCCAGTACTTC	CASTRQGPETQYF
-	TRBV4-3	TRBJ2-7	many	TGCGCCAGCAGCCAATTCGAGGGGGCCTACGAGCAGTACTTC	CASSQFEGAYEQYF
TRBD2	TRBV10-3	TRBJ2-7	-	TGTGCCATCAGTGAGTGGGATGGACTAGCGGGGACCTACGAGCAGTACTTC	CAISEWDGLAGTYEQYF
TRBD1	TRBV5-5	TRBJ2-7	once	TGTGCCAGCAGCTGGGTGGGAGGACAGGGGATCGGCCCTTCCTACGAGCAGTACTTC	CASSWVGGQGIGPSYEQYF
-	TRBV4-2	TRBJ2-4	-	TGTGCCAGCAGCCAAGACGCCAGAAAGGGGGTTCAGTACTTC	CASSQDARKGVQYF
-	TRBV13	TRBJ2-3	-	TGTGCCAGCAGCGCGGGACGGGGATTGCAGTATTTT	CASSAGRGLQYF
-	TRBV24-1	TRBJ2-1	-	TGTGCCACCAGTGGATTAGGGAGCTCCTACAATGAGCAGTTCTTC	CATSGLGSSYNEQFF
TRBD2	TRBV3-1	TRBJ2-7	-	TGTGCCAGCAGCCATGCCGGGACTAGCGGCTCCTACGAGCAGTACTTC	CASSHAGTSGSYEQYF